This entry lists 25 T cell receptor beta chains sequenced from one sample in a study of shared clonotypes between healthy human individuals. TCRdb's copy holds only in-frame clones and misses some; the assay was immunoSEQ multiplex PCR. The repertoire holds 2,500,000 or so clones, with under 95% as singletons. Sequencing was carried out using naive CD4+ T cells from PBMCs. Subset noted: CD45RA+ positively selected. Source of these receptors: a man aged 18 to 30 in good health. Some clones in this sample may be carry-over from other donors' samples.

The chain recombines TRBV7-9 with TRBJ1-2, with D unresolved. Trimming stripped 5 bases from V and 7 bases from J, with 20 bases between. In germline, CDR1 is SEHNR, CDR2 FQNEAQ (reference sequence). This CDR3 is 15 amino acids long. The DNA of the CDR3 is TGTGCCAGCAGCAATTCGTCCCCAAGGAAAGGTGGCTACACCTTC. Translated: CASSNSSPRKGGYTF.

V usage is TRBV30 and J usage is TRBJ1-2, with 8 bases identical to TRBD1. CDR1 GTSNPN and CDR2 SVGIG come from the germline V gene (reference sequence). The trim removed 1 base at V and 1 base at J, leaving 17 bases unmatched. CDR3 size: 19 residues. The CDR3 region has the DNA TGTGCCTGGAGTGCCCCAAGGACAGGGCGCCTCCCAATTAACTATGGCTACACCTTC. It specifies CAWSAPRTGRLPINYGYTF.

The chain is built from TRBV28 and TRBJ2-2; D assignment may be TRBD1 or TRBD2 (5 bases each). The CDR3 is 15 residues long. V lost 3 bases, J lost 7 bases, and 15 bases lay in between. CDR1 and CDR2 (germline): MDHEN, SYDVKM. The CDR3 protein is CASSLGRARGGELFF. The CDR3 bases are TGTGCCAGCAGTTTGGGCAGGGCCCGGGGCGGGGAGCTGTTTTTT.

The V call is TRBV4-1, the J call TRBJ1-4, with D possibly being TRBD1 (5 bases). The V gene's germline CDR1 is MGHRA and CDR2 YSYEKL. CDR3 length equals 15 residues. V was trimmed by 1 base and J by 11 bases, leaving 17 bases between them. The DNA of the CDR3 is TGCGCCAGCAGCCAAGGGGGGACGCCTTTTTGGAAACTGTTTTTT. Encoded protein: CASSQGGTPFWKLFF.

The chain is built from TRBV28 and TRBJ2-7; D possibly corresponds to TRBD2 (5 bases). The germline V gene encodes CDR1 MDHEN and CDR2 SYDVKM. Trimming cost V 5 bases and J 2 bases, with 10 bases left between them. CDR3 size: 13 residues. The CDR3 sequence: CASSARGPYEQYF. The DNA for the CDR3 is TGTGCCAGCAGTGCCCGGGGTCCCTACGAGCAGTACTTC.

The chain recombines TRBV7-9 with TRBJ2-1; 9 bases align to TRBD2. In germline, CDR1 is SEHNR, CDR2 FQNEAQ (reference sequence). J gave up 7 bases and V 5 bases, and 12 bases lay outside the gene matches. The CDR3 is 16 amino acids. This CDR3 reads CASSPLAGPPTNEQFF. In DNA form, the CDR3 reads TGTGCCAGCAGCCCCCTAGCGGGGCCCCCCACAAATGAGCAGTTCTTC. The whole variable domain, filled in from reference TRBV7-9 and TRBJ2-1, reads DTGVSQNPRHKITKRGQNVTFRCDPISEHNRLYWYRQTLGQGPEFLTYFQNEAQLEKSRLLSDRFSAERPKGSFSTLEIQRTEQGDSAMYLCASSPLAGPPTNEQFFGPGTRLTVL.

V gene TRBV18 combines with J gene TRBJ2-5, with D perhaps TRBD2 (5 bases). V lost 2 bases, J lost 2 bases, and 9 bases lay in between. The V gene's germline CDR1 is KGHSH and CDR2 LQKENI. The CDR3 totals 14 residues. CDR3 in DNA: TGTGCCAGCTCACCAAGGAGGCTTCAAGAGACCCAGTACTTC. This gives the protein CASSPRRLQETQYF.

This clone was found once. The chain employs TRBV9 and TRBJ1-3, with D possibly matching TRBD1 (6 bases). Germline CDR1 SGDLS, CDR2 YYNGEE. The CDR3 covers 16 residues. Trimming cost V 2 bases and J 2 bases, with 14 bases left between them. The CDR3 spells CASSVTGGPPGNTIYF. DNA for the CDR3: TGTGCCAGCAGCGTCACCGGGGGGCCTCCTGGAAACACCATATATTTT.

The V call is TRBV7-6, the J call TRBJ2-7; TRBD2 aligns across 7 bases. There are 13 residues in the CDR3. Looked up from germline, CDR1 is SGHVS and CDR2 is FNYEAQ. V shed 5 bases and J 3 bases; nucleotides not matched to a gene: 4. CDR3 sequence: CASSPRDYYEQYF. In nucleotides, the CDR3 is TGTGCCAGCAGCCCTCGGGACTACTACGAGCAGTACTTC.

V is TRBV7-9 and J is TRBJ2-3; 8 bases line up with TRBD2. J was trimmed by 4 bases and V by 6 bases; bases with no gene match: 6. CDR1 is SEHNR and CDR2 is FQNEAQ in the germline V gene (reference sequence). There are 14 residues in the CDR3. The CDR3: CASRTSGSADTQYF. CDR3 DNA sequence: TGTGCCAGCAGAACTAGCGGTTCGGCAGATACGCAGTATTTT.

The rearrangement joins TRBV6-1 to TRBJ2-1, with D unresolved. Germline lookup yields CDR1 MNHNS and CDR2 SASEGT. Trimming took off 10 bases at V and 8 bases at J, with 18 bases between the two ends. The CDR3 runs 13 residues. The CDR3 reads CATRRLPTDEQFF. The CDR3 coding sequence is TGTGCCACCAGGCGTCTTCCGACCGATGAGCAGTTCTTC.

The V gene is TRBV15, the J gene TRBJ1-4; D gene unclear. V was pared by 4 bases and J by 0 bases, with 9 bases between. The germline CDR1 and CDR2 sequences are LNHNV and YYDKDF (reference sequence). The CDR3 covers 15 residues. CDR3 amino acids: CATSTLVATNEKLFF. CDR3 nucleotide sequence: TGTGCCACCAGCACTTTAGTTGCAACTAATGAAAAACTGTTTTTT. Full variable domain (outside the CDR3, taken from reference TRBV15 and TRBJ1-4): DAMVIQNPRYQVTQFGKPVTLSCSQTLNHNVMYWYQQKSSQAPKLLFHYYDKDFNNEADTPDNFQSRRPNTSFCFLDIRSPGLGDTAMYLCATSTLVATNEKLFFGSGTQLSVL.

The rearrangement links TRBV28 to TRBJ2-1; 7 bases fit TRBD2. The CDR3 contains 13 residues. Germline V gene sequence: CDR1 MDHEN, CDR2 SYDVKM. J was trimmed by 9 bases and V by 4 bases; bases with no gene match: 6. In nucleotides, the CDR3 is TGTGCCAGCAGTTCTCCCGCGGGAGTTGAGCAGTTCTTC. As protein: CASSSPAGVEQFF.

J is TRBJ2-3 and V is TRBV28; D not resolved. Looked up from germline, CDR1 is MDHEN and CDR2 is SYDVKM. The V end lost 5 bases, the J end lost 5 bases, and 11 bases lay between the germline ends. This CDR3 is 13 amino acids long. The CDR3 DNA reads TGTGCCAGCAGTCCCCCGGTTGAAGATACGCAGTATTTT. This sequence encodes CASSPPVEDTQYF.

Comments on this clone: Other DNA variants within this sample encode the same CDR3. The CDR3 is CASSSRTASTDTQYF. DNA of the CDR3: TGTGCCAGCAGCTCTAGGACAGCTAGCACAGATACGCAGTATTTT. The chain combines TRBV11-2 with TRBJ2-3; D might be TRBD1 (6 bases). The CDR3 is made up of 15 amino acids. The germline CDR1 and CDR2 sequences are SGHAT and FQNNGV. Trimming removed 4 bases from V and 0 bases from J, with 11 bases in between.

In DNA form, the CDR3 reads TGTGCCAGCAGCCAGGGACAGGGAGGTGAGCAGTTCTTC. Residues: CASSQGQGGEQFF. The gene calls are TRBV7-7 and TRBJ2-1; 9 positions agree with TRBD1. From germline, CDR1 is SSHAT and CDR2 FNYEAQ (reference sequence). V gave up 5 bases and J gave up 9 bases; unmatched junction bases: 5. The length of the CDR3 is 13 residues.

This chain uses TRBV19 with TRBJ1-2; the D is unclear. CDR3 length equals 14 residues. Trimming cost V 1 base and J 8 bases, with 14 bases left between them. Germline values: CDR1 LNHDA, CDR2 SQIVND (reference sequence). In nucleotides, the CDR3 is TGTGCCAGTAGTATAGCCCCAATCCCGGGAGGCTACACCTTC. Protein product: CASSIAPIPGGYTF.

This clone occurred once. The chain links TRBV7-3 to TRBJ2-2; 9 bases agree with TRBD2. CDR1 is SGHTA, CDR2 FQGTGA, per germline. The CDR3 contains 19 residues. Trimming at V came to 2 bases and at J to 6 bases, leaving 16 bases not matched to a gene. The CDR3 protein is CASSLQGQLAGRSAGELFF. CDR3 coding DNA: TGTGCCAGCAGCTTACAGGGCCAGCTAGCGGGACGGTCCGCCGGGGAGCTGTTTTTT.

This clone was picked up one time. The chain has TRBV2 and TRBJ2-2, with 7 bases fitting TRBD1. CDR3 length: 15 residues. V dropped 5 bases and J dropped 4; count of bases not matched to a gene: 7. Germline V gives CDR1 SNHLY, CDR2 FYNNEI. This CDR3 is CASSIDRAVTGELFF. CDR3 sequence (DNA): TGTGCCAGCAGTATCGACAGGGCGGTCACCGGGGAGCTGTTTTTT. Based on the CDR3 plus reference TRBV2 and TRBJ2-2, the full variable domain is EPEVTQTPSHQVTQMGQEVILRCVPISNHLYFYWYRQILGQKVEFLVSFYNNEISEKSEIFDDQFSVERPDGSNFTLKIRSTKLEDSAMYFCASSIDRAVTGELFFGEGSRLTVL.

This chain uses TRBV6-1 with TRBJ1-3; maybe TRBD1 (6 bases). The V and J ends lost 11 bases and 0 bases respectively, with 17 bases between them. The V gene's germline CDR1 is MNHNS and CDR2 SASEGT. This CDR3 has 15 residues. CDR3 protein: CAVMDSSSSGNTIYF. CDR3 nucleotide sequence: TGTGCCGTAATGGACAGCTCCTCCTCTGGAAACACCATATATTTT.

V and J are TRBV28 and TRBJ1-5; 9 bases map to TRBD1. From germline, CDR1 is MDHEN and CDR2 SYDVKM. J was trimmed by 4 bases and V by 6 bases; bases with no gene match: 16. The CDR3 is made up of 18 amino acids. CDR3 sequence (DNA): TGTGCCAGCAGGCAAGTGCCCTCCGGGACAGGGCGTAATCAGCCCCAGCATTTT. This codes for CASRQVPSGTGRNQPQHF.

As for this clone: Different DNA sequences within this sample yield the same CDR3. The chain couples TRBV4-2 to TRBJ1-5; D call uncertain. Germline values: CDR1 LGHNA, CDR2 YNFKEQ. CDR3 length equals 14 residues. V was pared by 1 base and J by 1 base, with 5 bases between. CDR3 bases: TGTGCCAGCAGCCAAGGAGGGAGCAATCAGCCCCAGCATTTT. It yields the protein CASSQGGSNQPQHF.

The gene calls are TRBV9 and TRBJ2-3; unclear D gene. Trimming pared 3 bases from V and 1 base from J, leaving 9 bases between. Germline V CDR1 and CDR2: SGDLS, YYNGEE. The CDR3 length is 14 residues. For the CDR3, the DNA is TGTGCCAGCAGCGGAGCCGCCGGCACAGATACGCAGTATTTT. Translation gives CASSGAAGTDTQYF.

This clone was picked up a small number of times. CDR3 sequence reads: CASRQGLSNQPQHF. In DNA form, the CDR3 reads TGTGCCAGCAGACAGGGTTTGAGCAATCAGCCCCAGCATTTT. The genes are TRBV27 and TRBJ1-5, with D tentatively TRBD1 (6 bases). CDR1 and CDR2 from the germline V gene are MNHEY and SMNVEV (reference sequence). Trimming left V 6 bases short and J 1 base short, with 10 bases between. The CDR3 totals 14 residues.

This rearrangement joins TRBV10-3 to TRBJ1-1, with D uncertain. Trimming took off 6 bases at V and 8 bases at J, with 16 bases between the two ends. From germline, CDR1 is ENHRY and CDR2 SYGVKD. This CDR3 region has 13 residues. CDR3 sequence reads: CAIRGDAGSEAFF. DNA for the CDR3: TGTGCCATCAGGGGTGACGCGGGCAGCGAAGCTTTCTTT.